This T cell receptor beta chain was recorded in a study of blood T cell repertoires in COVID-19. Donors in Cohort 3 who had recovered were those with two negative PCRs, healthcare professional clearance, or resolution of their symptoms. V was shortened by 8 bases and J by 8 bases, with 15 bases between the two germline ends. The CDR3 is 12 residues long. The data were produced by immunoSEQ multiplex PCR, yet TCRdb's version contains in-frame clones alone and is incomplete. This sample has 200,000 to 250,000 clones, with 65% to 85% found just once. The sequencing input was PBMCs or T cells enriched from blood (not recorded which). The J gene is TRBJ1-2, the V gene TRBV12-3 or TRBV12-4, with D possibly TRBD1 on 6 matching bases. This clonotype was sampled from a woman in her sixties or seventies who had recovered from COVID-19. The DNA of the CDR3 is TGTGCCAGCTCAGGGGCCCTAGGGGGCTACACCTTC. It translates to CASSGALGGYTF.